This TCR beta chain stems from a study of blood T cell repertoires in COVID-19. Source study methods: The assay estimated nucleated cells by amplifying reference gene primers. Sequencing used immunoSEQ multiplex PCR; TCRdb keeps in-frame clones, though not all of them. V, J and clone size reflect that table, while D and trimming were determined from the DNA. The data contain 100,000 to 150,000 clones, 70% to 90% of them singletons. This clone was seen only a few times. This sequence was found in a woman older than 75 with acute or convalescent COVID-19. The specimen sequenced was peripheral blood.

CDR3 region: CASSYGTGETEAFF. CDR3 DNA: TGTGCCAGCAGCTACGGGACAGGGGAGACTGAAGCTTTCTTT. The V and J genes are TRBV7-9 and TRBJ1-1, with 10 bases aligning to TRBD1. This CDR3 region has 14 residues. CDR1 is SEHNR, CDR2 FQNEAQ, per germline (reference sequence). The J segment lost 5 bases and the V segment lost 4 bases, leaving 4 bases of the junction unmatched.